This is a list of T cell receptor beta chains from one sample in a study of CD8+CD57+ T cells in acquired aplastic anemia. MiXCR was run by TCRdb on the reads, yielding one entry per CDR3 protein. In the table there are approximately 190,000 distinct CDR3 sequences, under 55% of which are singletons. The material sequenced was sorted CD4+, CD8+, or CD8+CD57+ T cells (not recorded which) from PBMCs. The receptors shown here come from a human donor with aplastic anemia. The CDR3 runs from the conserved cysteine through the conserved F or W. The D gene is left open where the match is weak. Rows may omit the clone size; those that give it use once, few, many or a size class.

v_gene: TRBV19
j_gene: TRBJ2-2
d_gene: NA
abundance: few
CDR3nt: TGTGCCAGTAGTATTCCCTGGGAGCTGTTTTTT
CDR3aa: CASSIPWELFF

v_gene: TRBV7-2
j_gene: TRBJ1-6
d_gene: NA
abundance: many
CDR3nt: TGTGCCAGCAGCAGGTCCTCCGGGGAGCCACCCCTCCACTTT
CDR3aa: CASSRSSGEPPLHF

v_gene: TRBV5-1
j_gene: TRBJ2-6
d_gene: NA
abundance: NA
CDR3nt: TGCGCCAGCAGCCTGGGCGGAGCAGCTGGGGCCAACGTCCTGACTTTC
CDR3aa: CASSLGGAAGANVLTF

v_gene: TRBV7-2
j_gene: TRBJ2-7
d_gene: TRBD2
abundance: NA
CDR3nt: TGTGCCAGCAGCTTGGGACTAGCGAACAACGAGCAGTACTTC
CDR3aa: CASSLGLANNEQYF

v_gene: TRBV7-3
j_gene: TRBJ2-5
d_gene: NA
abundance: many
CDR3nt: TGTGCCAGCCATAAGGAGCAGGCCGGGGGAGAGACCCAGTACTTC
CDR3aa: CASHKEQAGGETQYF

v_gene: TRBV6-1
j_gene: TRBJ2-1
d_gene: NA
abundance: few
CDR3nt: TGTGCCAGCAGCGTCCATCCCATAGACAGAAATGAGCAGTTCTTC
CDR3aa: CASSVHPIDRNEQFF

v_gene: TRBV25-1
j_gene: TRBJ2-7
d_gene: TRBD2
abundance: NA
CDR3nt: TGTGCCAGCAGGCCTGAGCGGGGCTACGAGCAGTACTTC
CDR3aa: CASRPERGYEQYF

v_gene: TRBV5-1
j_gene: TRBJ1-1
d_gene: NA
abundance: many
CDR3nt: TGCGCCAGCAGCGGGGCAGGGATGAACACTGAAGCTTTCTTT
CDR3aa: CASSGAGMNTEAFF

v_gene: TRBV24-1
j_gene: TRBJ2-5
d_gene: NA
abundance: NA
CDR3nt: TGTGCCACCAGTGATGGAGGGACCCAGTACTTC
CDR3aa: CATSDGGTQYF

v_gene: TRBV5-1
j_gene: TRBJ2-3
d_gene: TRBD1
abundance: NA
CDR3nt: TGCGCCAGCAGCTTGGCACAGGGGGCAATAGATACGCAGTATTTT
CDR3aa: CASSLAQGAIDTQYF

v_gene: TRBV9
j_gene: TRBJ1-2
d_gene: NA
abundance: many
CDR3nt: TGTGCCAGCAGCGTATCCCCGGGAGTGAGTGGCTACACCTTC
CDR3aa: CASSVSPGVSGYTF

v_gene: TRBV15
j_gene: TRBJ1-2
d_gene: NA
abundance: NA
CDR3nt: TGTGCCACCAGCAGACGGACTTTAGAAGGCCACACCTTC
CDR3aa: CATSRRTLEGHTF

v_gene: TRBV5-1
j_gene: TRBJ1-1
d_gene: NA
abundance: NA
CDR3nt: TGCGCCAGCAGCGTTGGGGTGGGCAGGGGAGGTACTGAAGCTTTCTTT
CDR3aa: CASSVGVGRGGTEAFF

v_gene: TRBV20-1
j_gene: TRBJ1-2
d_gene: NA
abundance: NA
CDR3nt: TGCAGTGCTACCCCGGGGTCCTATGGCTACACCTTC
CDR3aa: CSATPGSYGYTF

v_gene: TRBV5-6
j_gene: TRBJ1-3
d_gene: NA
abundance: NA
CDR3nt: TGTGCCAGCAGAGCGGGAGTCAGGTATGTGGACACCATATATTTT
CDR3aa: CASRAGVRYVDTIYF

v_gene: TRBV2
j_gene: TRBJ1-1
d_gene: TRBD1
abundance: once
CDR3nt: TGTGCCAGCAGATTGACAGGGCAGGGGATTGATGTCACTGAAGCTTTCTTT
CDR3aa: CASRLTGQGIDVTEAFF

v_gene: TRBV25-1
j_gene: TRBJ1-5
d_gene: NA
abundance: few
CDR3nt: TGTGCCAGCAGTGAGGGTAGGGAGTATAGCAATCAGCCCCAGCATTTT
CDR3aa: CASSEGREYSNQPQHF

v_gene: TRBV20-1
j_gene: TRBJ2-1
d_gene: TRBD2
abundance: NA
CDR3nt: TGCAGTGCTAGAGATGGCGGGAGGGTCTACAATGAGCAGTTCTTC
CDR3aa: CSARDGGRVYNEQFF

v_gene: TRBV24-1
j_gene: TRBJ2-1
d_gene: TRBD1
abundance: many
CDR3nt: TGTGCCACCAGTGAAGTCGGACAGGGGATGGTTGAGCAGTTCTTC
CDR3aa: CATSEVGQGMVEQFF

v_gene: TRBV15
j_gene: TRBJ1-6
d_gene: NA
abundance: few
CDR3nt: TGTGCCACCAGCAGAGGGATAGAAAGTAATTCACCCCTCCACTTT
CDR3aa: CATSRGIESNSPLHF

v_gene: TRBV5-1
j_gene: TRBJ1-6
d_gene: NA
abundance: NA
CDR3nt: TGCGCCAGCCGGGGTGGGGGCGACGCTAATTCACCCCTCCACTTT
CDR3aa: CASRGGGDANSPLHF

v_gene: TRBV2
j_gene: TRBJ2-1
d_gene: TRBD1
abundance: many
CDR3nt: TGTGCCAGCAGGGCGACAGGGGTCCACTACAATGAGCAGTTCTTC
CDR3aa: CASRATGVHYNEQFF

v_gene: TRBV24-1
j_gene: TRBJ2-1
d_gene: TRBD1
abundance: once
CDR3nt: TGTGCCACCAGTGATCCGGGACAGGGCAATGAGCAGTTCTTC
CDR3aa: CATSDPGQGNEQFF